These 31 T cell receptor beta chains were all obtained from the same sample, sequenced in a study of regulatory T cells in long-lasting Graves disease. The authors built TCR beta libraries using iRepertoire HTBI primers and Arm-PCR of CDR3 regions. TCRdb reanalysed the multiplex PCR reads using MiXCR and keeps one entry per CDR3 protein. The sample holds about 520,000 distinct CDR3 sequences, more than 10% seen once. Time point: newly diagnosed GD, antithyroid drugs for less than 3 months. PBMC RNA served as the TCR library source. This sample was shared with a second study, whose subject was T cells in Graves' hyperthyroidism and ophthalmopathy.

Sequencing was performed on peripheral blood mononuclear cells (PBMCs), taken at new diagnosis, from a patient treated with antithyroid drugs. Every receptor here comes from a woman in her twenties or thirties with Graves disease.

In this sample, this clonotype turned up many times. J is TRBJ2-3 and V is TRBV28; D gene unclear. This CDR3 contains 15 residues. Trimming pared 7 bases from V and 0 bases from J, leaving 14 bases between. Per the germline V gene, CDR1 is MDHEN and CDR2 is SYDVKM. The CDR3 is CASTPLGTSTDTQYF. The DNA of the CDR3 is TGTGCCAGCACCCCGCTTGGAACTAGCACAGATACGCAGTATTTT.

This clonotype was observed a few times. A single base separates this from a much larger clone, so it may be a read error. The chain carries TRBV3-1 and TRBJ1-6; 7 bases agree with TRBD1. CDR3 size: 16 residues. Germline lookup yields CDR1 LGHDT and CDR2 YNNKEL (reference sequence). Losses at the gene ends were 6 bases for V and 0 bases for J; bases not matched to a gene: 5. CDR3 sequence: CASRQTGSSYNSPLHF. CDR3 sequence (DNA): TGTGCCAGCAGGCAGACAGGGAGCTCCTATAATTCACCCCTCCACTTT.

This clonotype showed up many times. The chain links TRBV11-3 to TRBJ2-2; D gene ambiguous. CDR1 and CDR2 (germline): SGHNT, YENEEA. This CDR3 is built from 14 residues. V was pared by 3 bases and J by 7 bases, with 12 bases between. CDR3 coding DNA: TGTGCCAGCAGCTTCTCCACAACATACGGGGAGCTGTTTTTT. Translated: CASSFSTTYGELFF.

The genes are TRBV14 and TRBJ2-7; D is perhaps TRBD1 (5 bases). The CDR3 is made up of 13 amino acids. Germline CDR1 is SGHDN and CDR2 is FVKESK. V was clipped by 4 bases and J by 5 bases, with 12 bases between them. In DNA, the CDR3 is TGTGCCAGCAGCCGCGGACACTTCCACGAGCAGTACTTC. It translates to CASSRGHFHEQYF.

The chain carries TRBV18 and TRBJ2-7; TRBD2 matches at 14 bases. The CDR3 is 17 amino acids. Germline CDR1 KGHSH, CDR2 LQKENI. V lost 0 bases and J lost 6; bases outside the gene matches: 7. The CDR3: CASSPPGLAGAGGEQYF. For the CDR3, the DNA is TGTGCCAGCTCACCACCGGGACTAGCGGGAGCAGGAGGCGAGCAGTACTTC.

As regards this clonotype: This may come from a read error, since a much larger clone is one base off. The rearrangement links TRBV24-1 to TRBJ2-2; D possibly corresponds to TRBD1 (6 bases). This CDR3 region has 15 residues. The germline gives CDR1 KGHDR, CDR2 SFDVKD. The CDR3 sequence is CAASDPTGNTGELFF. The CDR3 region has the DNA TGTGCCGCCAGTGACCCGACAGGGAACACCGGGGAGCTGTTTTTT.

This clonotype appeared a few times. V usage is TRBV3-1 and J usage is TRBJ2-2, with D uncertain. CDR3 size: 13 residues. The V end was cut by 7 bases, the J end by 6 bases, with 12 bases between. CDR1 and CDR2 (germline): LGHDT, YNNKEL (reference sequence). In nucleotides, the CDR3 is TGTGCCAGCACCCCAGGTTCGTCCGGGGAGCTGTTTTTT. It specifies CASTPGSSGELFF.

This chain joins TRBV6-1 and TRBJ2-7, with 7 nucleotides matching TRBD2. J gave up 6 bases and V 0 bases, and 8 bases lay outside the gene matches. Germline loops: CDR1 MNHNS, CDR2 SASEGT. The CDR3 is made up of 15 amino acids. CDR3 in amino acids: CASSEAGGGVGEQYF. As DNA, the CDR3 is TGTGCCAGCAGTGAAGCGGGCGGGGGAGTGGGCGAGCAGTACTTC.

The table lists this clonotype with many counts. The chain is built from TRBV28 and TRBJ2-7, with 10 bases identical to TRBD1. CDR3 length: 15 amino acids. V shed 2 bases, J shed 4 bases, and the junction held 5 bases outside the gene matches. Germline V lookup: CDR1 MDHEN, CDR2 SYDVKM. Here the CDR3 DNA reads TGTGCCAGCAGTTTACCCGGGACAGGGGTATACGAGCAGTACTTC. It encodes CASSLPGTGVYEQYF.

This clonotype showed up many times. The chain recombines TRBV18 with TRBJ2-2; D ambiguous. This CDR3 has 13 amino acids. Germline CDR1 KGHSH, CDR2 LQKENI. V gave up 0 bases and J gave up 10 bases, with 9 bases separating them. As DNA, the CDR3 is TGTGCCAGCTCACCACCGGATCAACTGGAGCTGTTTTTT. Translated: CASSPPDQLELFF.

The chain couples TRBV3-1 to TRBJ2-1; D is unclear. Per germline, CDR1 LGHDT and CDR2 YNNKEL (reference sequence). V shed 0 bases and J shed 2 bases, with 14 bases lying between them. This CDR3 region has 17 residues. The CDR3 DNA is TGTGCCAGCAGCCAAGATAGGGCGGCGGTTACCTACAATGAGCAGTTCTTC. Residues: CASSQDRAAVTYNEQFF.

This clonotype was detected many times. The CDR3 DNA sequence: TGTGCCTGGAGCGGGGCTCTACCCGGCTACACCTTC. This codes for CAWSGALPGYTF. The chain recombines TRBV30 with TRBJ1-2, with D maybe TRBD1 (5 bases). The germline V and J ends were trimmed by 3 bases and 8 bases, with 13 bases remaining between them. CDR3 length equals 12 residues. Germline loops: CDR1 GTSNPN, CDR2 SVGIG (reference sequence).

The chain couples TRBV24-1 to TRBJ2-7; D could derive from TRBD1 or TRBD2 (5 bases each). Per the germline V gene, CDR1 is KGHDR and CDR2 is SFDVKD. V was clipped by 3 bases and J by 11 bases, with 16 bases between them. This CDR3 region has 13 residues. The CDR3 region is CATSDPGDLKKYF. The CDR3 bases are TGTGCCACCAGTGATCCCGGGGACCTAAAGAAGTACTTC.

With regard to this clonotype: The junction shows a germline mismatch at one end, possibly a read error. The J gene is TRBJ2-1, the V gene TRBV18, with 7 positions matching TRBD1. The CDR3 consists of 14 residues. The germline V gene has CDR1 KGHSH and CDR2 LQKENI. For the CDR3, the DNA is TGTGCCAGCTCACGGCCCGGGACAGACAATGAGCAGTCCTTC. This gives the protein CASSRPGTDNEQSF.

This clonotype appeared many times. The genes are TRBV18 and TRBJ1-1; no clear D gene. The germline CDR1 and CDR2 sequences are KGHSH and LQKENI. The CDR3 contains 14 residues. V lost 6 bases to trimming and J lost 5 bases, with 16 bases between them. CDR3 residues: CASSQSDGGTEAFF. The CDR3 region has the DNA TGTGCCAGCTCGCAGAGTGATGGTGGGACTGAAGCTTTCTTT.

This chain links TRBV20-1 with TRBJ2-1; 7 positions agree with TRBD2. This CDR3 has 15 residues. Germline trimming cut 3 bases from V and 9 bases from J; bases unmatched to any gene: 14. Germline V gene sequence: CDR1 DFQATT, CDR2 SNEGSKA (reference sequence). In nucleotides, the CDR3 is TGCAGTGCTAGCCTCCTCGGGACTACGGGCCTTGAGCAGTTCTTC. This gives the protein CSASLLGTTGLEQFF.

This clonotype was counted at least ten times. The chain carries TRBV3-1 and TRBJ2-1, with 9 bases identical to TRBD1. After removal of 3 bases from V and 8 bases from J, the junction contained 8 bases not matched to a gene. From germline, CDR1 is LGHDT and CDR2 YNNKEL (reference sequence). The CDR3 extends over 15 amino acids. The CDR3 spells CASSQRTGVKDEQFF. DNA of the CDR3: TGTGCCAGCAGCCAGAGGACAGGGGTTAAGGATGAGCAGTTCTTC.

This clonotype has a handful of counts. The rearrangement uses TRBV15 and TRBJ1-3; D is uncertain. The CDR3 runs to 14 residues. Germline V gene data show CDR1 as LNHNV and CDR2 as YYDKDF (reference sequence). V was cut by 2 bases and J by 0 bases, with 5 bases left in between. The DNA for the CDR3 is TGTGCCACCAGCAGACAGCACTCTGGAAACACCATATATTTT. Translation: CATSRQHSGNTIYF.

This clonotype showed up just a few times. The chain recombines TRBV10-1 with TRBJ1-4; TRBD1 agrees at 10 bases. Germline CDR1 and CDR2: WNHNN and SYGVQD (reference sequence). V trimming: 6 bases; J trimming: 2 bases; junction bases outside the gene matches: 15. CDR3 size: 19 residues. CDR3 region: CASRADRGQRRSTNEKLFF. As DNA, the CDR3 is TGCGCCAGCAGAGCCGACAGGGGGCAGAGACGCTCGACTAATGAAAAACTGTTTTTT.

On this clonotype: With a much larger clone just one base away, this may be a read error. The chain employs TRBV9 and TRBJ2-1; D not certain. Germline V gives CDR1 SGDLS, CDR2 YYNGEE. The CDR3 sequence is 12 residues long. The CDR3 DNA is TGTGCCAGAAGCGTTCCCCCCCTTGAGCAGTTCTTC. Protein product: CARSVPPLEQFF.

There are a few counts of this clonotype. The chain carries TRBV24-1 and TRBJ2-3; D gene ambiguous. V was clipped by 2 bases and J by 1 base, with 3 bases between them. The CDR3 loop spans 13 amino acids. CDR1 and CDR2 from the germline V gene are KGHDR and SFDVKD. Here the CDR3 reads CATSDWGTDTQYF. The CDR3 DNA sequence: TGTGCCACCAGTGATTGGGGCACAGATACGCAGTATTTT.

The genes are TRBV27 and TRBJ2-1, with D hard to call. The CDR3 totals 12 residues. Trimming shortened V by 5 bases and J by 10 bases, and 12 bases separated the two germline ends. Germline assignment: CDR1 MNHEY and CDR2 SMNVEV (reference sequence). The CDR3 spells CASSGQAYEQFF. The CDR3 DNA follows: TGTGCCAGCAGTGGTCAGGCCTACGAGCAGTTCTTC.

The sample holds many counts of this clonotype. This chain joins TRBV6-1 and TRBJ2-1; 10 bases fit TRBD2. Germline CDR1 is MNHNS and CDR2 is SASEGT. The junction had 6 bases not matched to a gene; V was cut back by 5 bases and J by 5 bases. CDR3 size: 15 residues. CDR3 nucleotide sequence: TGTGCCAGCAGTCTAGCGGGAGTCTGGGACAATGAGCAGTTCTTC. This encodes CASSLAGVWDNEQFF.

This clonotype was seen only a few times. DNA for the CDR3: TGTGCCAGCAGGGCGGCGGCGGGAATCTGGGGTAGGACTGAAGCTTTCTTT. This gives the protein CASRAAAGIWGRTEAFF. The chain uses TRBV28 and TRBJ1-1; D is undetermined. Per the germline V gene, CDR1 is MDHEN and CDR2 is SYDVKM. Between the trimmed V and J ends, which lost 6 bases and 5 bases, there was a span of 25 bases. The CDR3 extends over 17 amino acids.

The genes are TRBV29-1 and TRBJ1-5; 7 bases are a match to TRBD1. The V segment lost 4 bases and the J segment 3 bases; nucleotides outside the gene matches: 3. The CDR3 sequence is 13 residues long. Per the germline V gene, CDR1 is SQVTM and CDR2 is ANQGSEA. As DNA, the CDR3 is TGCAGCGTTGTAAAGGGGGCCAATCAGCCCCAGCATTTT. Its protein product is CSVVKGANQPQHF.

This clonotype appeared many times. The V call is TRBV6-1, the J call TRBJ2-2; tentatively, D is TRBD2 (6 bases). Germline V gene data show CDR1 as MNHNS and CDR2 as SASEGT. CDR3 length: 15 residues. Trimming pared 7 bases from V and 0 bases from J, leaving 12 bases between. As DNA, the CDR3 is TGTGCCAGCACCGGGGGACCTCCGAACACCGGGGAGCTGTTTTTT. Protein: CASTGGPPNTGELFF.

This clonotype was seen ten or more times. The V gene is TRBV27, the J gene TRBJ1-5, with 7 bases aligning to TRBD1. V was pared by 5 bases and J by 5 bases, with 6 bases of the junction left unmatched. CDR3 length: 14 amino acids. CDR1 is MNHEY and CDR2 is SMNVEV in the germline V gene (reference sequence). The CDR3 nucleotides read TGTGCCAGCAGTCCACAGGGGACGCATCAGCCCCAGCATTTT. Residues: CASSPQGTHQPQHF.

This clonotype was seen many times. At one end the junction does not follow the germline gene, possibly because of a read error. The chain joins TRBV7-2 to TRBJ2-7; TRBD2 is a possible D gene (7 bases). The CDR3 length is 14 residues. From germline, CDR1 is SGHTA and CDR2 FQGNSA. The CDR3 region is CASSLGGASYEQYF. As DNA, the CDR3 is TGTGCCAGCAGTTTAGGGGGGGCGAGTTACGAGCAGTACTTC.

There are many counts of this clonotype. The chain has TRBV28 and TRBJ2-1, with 8 nucleotides matching TRBD1. This CDR3 is built from 17 residues. Germline CDR1 is MDHEN and CDR2 is SYDVKM. With 3 bases clipped from V and 5 bases from J, the junction kept 12 bases outside the gene matches. As DNA, the CDR3 is TGTGCCAGCAGTTTGGGGTTACAGGGGGTTGCACACAATGAGCAGTTCTTC. Translated, it gives CASSLGLQGVAHNEQFF.

On this clonotype itself: Because the CDR3 is missing its conserved closing phenylalanine or tryptophan, this is likely a read error. CDR3 sequence: CASSYRTGTSGRASNEQFS. The CDR3 nucleotides read TGTGCCAGCAGTTACCGGACCGGGACTAGCGGGAGGGCCTCTAATGAGCAGTTCTCC. This chain joins TRBV2 and TRBJ2-1, with 16 nucleotides matching TRBD2. Germline loops: CDR1 SNHLY, CDR2 FYNNEI. CDR3 length equals 19 residues. Trimming took 5 bases from V and 7 from J; bases not matched to a gene: 14.

This clonotype has at least ten counts. The rearrangement uses TRBV6-5 and TRBJ1-2; maybe TRBD1 (5 bases). Germline assignment: CDR1 MNHEY and CDR2 SVGAGI. V gave up 0 bases and J gave up 5 bases, with 19 bases separating them. CDR3 size: 17 residues. CDR3 region: CASSYSEVEARAYGYTF. DNA of the CDR3: TGTGCCAGCAGTTACTCGGAGGTCGAGGCCAGGGCATATGGCTACACCTTC.